Listed here is a single T cell receptor beta chain. The antigen remains undetermined. Data came from immunoSEQ multiplex PCR; TCRdb stores just in-frame clones and leaves some out. The table records tens of thousands of clones, roughly nine tenths of them present only once. Per the germline V gene, CDR1 is SEHNR and CDR2 is FQNEAQ (reference sequence). The CDR3 loop spans 14 amino acids. V lost 5 bases, J lost 7 bases, and 14 bases lay in between. The sample comes from a study of T cell responses to AZD1222 COVID-19 vaccine. Study-wide results and caveats: The donor cohort was predominantly white British with a female majority, and clonal diversity may have been underestimated. Only a handful of individuals given AZD1222 were seropositive at baseline. CD4 TCRs associated with vaccination spanned spike, dominating at 160-218 and 743-854.

The sequence derives from an adult in good health. The sample here was peripheral blood, taken on day 0 of AZD1222 vaccination. This sequence joins TRBV7-9 and TRBJ1-4, with D perhaps TRBD1 (5 bases). This chain's CDR3 is CASSPTWDFEKLFF. The CDR3 nucleotides read TGTGCCAGCAGCCCGACGTGGGACTTTGAAAAACTGTTTTTT.